One and the same sample provided the 15 T cell receptor beta chains below, sequenced in a study of relationships among human T cell subsets. TCR alpha and beta CDR3s were amplified from mRNA by semiquantitative ARM-PCR. Exponential amplification used communal superprimers after tagged nested gene-specific primers in ARM-PCR. TCRdb re-analysed the multiplex PCR reads in MiXCR, keeping a single row per CDR3 protein. The sample gives about 7,400 distinct CDR3 sequences, 55% to 75% of which show up once; approximately 51% is in the top ten. Naive plus transitional T cells were isolated with anti-CD45RA microbeads from pooled CD4+ and CD8+ T cells. Sequenced input: naive and transitional (CD45RA+) T cells sorted from blood. These receptors all come from a man aged 35-49 years in good health.

This clonotype occurred a few times. The chain recombines TRBV6-4 with TRBJ2-5; D is tentatively TRBD1 or TRBD2 (5 bases each). Trimming stripped 9 bases from V and 3 bases from J, with 14 bases between. The CDR3 runs 13 residues. CDR1 and CDR2 from the germline V gene are MRHNA and SNTAGT. The CDR3, as DNA: TGTGCCAGTTCACCGGGACCAGAAGAGACCCAGTACTTC. It encodes CASSPGPEETQYF.

The chain employs TRBV29-1 and TRBJ2-1; 9 bases align to TRBD2. V trimming: 7 bases; J trimming: 0 bases; junction bases outside the gene matches: 7. The CDR3 spans 15 residues. Germline-derived CDR1 and CDR2 are SQVTM and ANQGSEA. CDR3 loop: CSATTSGFSYNEQFF. DNA for the CDR3: TGCAGCGCCACAACTAGCGGGTTCTCCTACAATGAGCAGTTCTTC.

This clonotype was seen only a few times. The V call is TRBV11-1, the J call TRBJ2-1, with 8 nucleotides matching TRBD1. With V trimmed by 3 bases and J by 3 bases, 7 bases remained unmatched. Germline V CDR1 and CDR2: SGHAT, FQDESV (reference sequence). The CDR3 is 16 amino acids. CDR3 bases: TGTGCCAGCAGCTTTGGGTTAACAGGGGGCTACAATGAGCAGTTCTTC. This sequence encodes CASSFGLTGGYNEQFF.

The CDR3 loop reads CSAPLQNTEAFF. The CDR3, as DNA: TGCAGTGCCCCTCTCCAGAACACTGAAGCTTTCTTT. This chain links TRBV20-1 with TRBJ1-1; D is undetermined. This CDR3 comprises 12 residues. V shed 6 bases and J shed 1 base, with 9 bases lying between them. CDR1 and CDR2 from the germline V gene are DFQATT and SNEGSKA (reference sequence).

The gene calls are TRBV13 and TRBJ2-5, with 11 bases matching TRBD2. Germline V gene data show CDR1 as PRHDT and CDR2 as FYEKMQ (reference sequence). CDR3 length: 15 amino acids. The V segment lost 1 base and the J segment 5 bases; nucleotides outside the gene matches: 3. Here the CDR3 DNA reads TGTGCCAGCAGCTTAGCTCGACTAGCGGGGGAGACCCAGTACTTC. It specifies CASSLARLAGETQYF.

This clonotype was counted a single time. The V and J genes are TRBV7-8 and TRBJ2-6, with 7 positions matching TRBD2. This CDR3 has 18 amino acids. Trimming cost V 5 bases and J 1 base; bases outside gene matches: 11. Germline CDR1 and CDR2: SGHVS and FQNEAQ. The CDR3 DNA reads TGTGCCAGCAGCCATAGCGGGTCCCTTCCTTCTGGGGCCAACGTCCTGACTTTC. It codes for CASSHSGSLPSGANVLTF.

This clonotype was picked up a small number of times. The CDR3 protein is CASSWSSNNEQFF. CDR3 in DNA: TGTGCCAGCAGCTGGTCGAGTAACAATGAGCAGTTCTTC. This chain connects TRBV11-2 to TRBJ2-1; D is undetermined. Per the germline V gene, CDR1 is SGHAT and CDR2 is FQNNGV. The CDR3 is made up of 13 amino acids. V shed 4 bases and J shed 5 bases, with 9 bases lying between them.

The chain couples TRBV7-9 to TRBJ2-5, with TRBD1 as a possible D gene (6 bases). Germline assignment: CDR1 SEHNR and CDR2 FQNEAQ (reference sequence). V was clipped by 2 bases and J by 4 bases, with 14 bases between them. The CDR3 totals 15 residues. This CDR3 is CASSLSPGASETQYF. The CDR3, as DNA: TGTGCCAGCAGCTTAAGCCCAGGGGCGTCAGAGACCCAGTACTTC.

The chain couples TRBV11-3 to TRBJ2-1; TRBD2 might be the D (5 bases). This CDR3 contains 14 residues. V was clipped by 5 bases and J by 4 bases, with 12 bases between them. The V gene's germline CDR1 is SGHNT and CDR2 YENEEA. The CDR3 DNA reads TGTGCCAGCAGCCCCGGAGGTCAGTACAATGAGCAGTTCTTC. Protein: CASSPGGQYNEQFF.

By share of the sample, this clonotype is medium-sized (0.01 to 0.1%). V usage is TRBV29-1 and J usage is TRBJ2-3, with TRBD2 identical over 9 bases. Germline loops: CDR1 SQVTM, CDR2 ANQGSEA. Trimming removed 3 bases from V and 5 bases from J; junction bases left unmatched: 6. The length of the CDR3 is 14 residues. CDR3 coding DNA: TGCAGCGTTGATGATAGCGGGGGAGGAGATACGCAGTATTTT. Protein product: CSVDDSGGGDTQYF.

The chain is built from TRBV11-2 and TRBJ2-3; 10 nucleotides match TRBD2. The CDR3 has 15 residues. Germline V gene lookup returns CDR1 SGHAT and CDR2 FQNNGV. With V trimmed by 5 bases and J by 10 bases, 12 bases remained unmatched. This CDR3 reads CASSPEGTSVSPQYF. CDR3 bases: TGTGCCAGCAGCCCCGAGGGGACTAGCGTTTCCCCGCAGTATTTT.

The chain combines TRBV29-1 with TRBJ2-7; possibly TRBD1 for D (6 bases). Germline CDR1 and CDR2: SQVTM and ANQGSEA. The CDR3 spans 11 residues. V was clipped by 6 bases and J by 7 bases, with 13 bases between them. As DNA, the CDR3 is TGCAGCGTCGAGTGGGGGCCGGAGCAGTACTTC. It encodes CSVEWGPEQYF.

The V and J genes are TRBV2 and TRBJ1-1; 8 nucleotides line up with TRBD1. The V gene's germline CDR1 is SNHLY and CDR2 FYNNEI. The CDR3 totals 16 residues. Trimming took 4 bases from V and 4 from J; bases not matched to a gene: 11. The CDR3 nucleotides read TGTGCCAGCAGTGTAAACGCAGGGGGCATAGGCACTGAAGCTTTCTTT. This codes for CASSVNAGGIGTEAFF.

The chain is built from TRBV28 and TRBJ1-2; D might be TRBD1 (5 bases). CDR3 length: 14 amino acids. Trimming removed 6 bases at V and 4 bases at J, with 15 bases between. Germline V gene data show CDR1 as MDHEN and CDR2 as SYDVKM. The chain's CDR3 is CASREDGTFYGYTF. The CDR3 nucleotides read TGTGCCAGCAGGGAAGACGGGACGTTCTATGGCTACACCTTC.

The V and J genes are TRBV11-2 and TRBJ2-7; no clear D. The CDR3 is 13 amino acids. Germline loops: CDR1 SGHAT, CDR2 FQNNGV. The V end lost 3 bases, the J end lost 0 bases, and 6 bases lay between the germline ends. The CDR3 spells CASSLLSSYEQYF. DNA of the CDR3: TGTGCCAGCAGCTTGCTATCCTCCTACGAGCAGTACTTC.